The entry below describes one T cell receptor beta chain. What it binds is not known. The entry originates in a study of tumor-infiltrating lymphocytes in primary liver carcinoma. Whole-study context: Ranging in age from 30 to 69 years, the patients were men and women. Study conclusions and caveats: Researchers found tumor-adjacent and tumor-blood pairs overlapped less than tumor region pairs.

Total RNA (around 500 ng) served as template for TCR beta cDNA synthesis primed by a constant-region primer. For TCR beta, libraries were produced by three nested multiplex PCR rounds using slightly modified ARM-PCR. TCRdb reprocessed the multiplex PCR reads with MiXCR, giving one entry per CDR3 protein. This sample has about 43,000 distinct CDR3 sequences, with approximately 73% found just once. Each 20-30 mg portion of unsorted bulk tissue served as the source for co-extraction of RNA and DNA. This clonotype originated in a man aged 35-49 years with primary liver carcinoma and hepatitis B virus infection. The sample comprised liver tumor tissue from sampling region 2. Subset: tumor region T2, inferior pole.

Here the CDR3 reads CATRYRVTYSNQPQHF. In nucleotides, the CDR3 is TGTGCCACCCGGTACAGGGTCACATATAGTAATCAGCCCCAGCATTTT. This chain connects TRBV24-1 to TRBJ1-5, with a weak D call TRBD1 (6 bases). CDR1 is KGHDR and CDR2 is SFDVKD in the germline V gene. This CDR3 spans 16 amino acids. Trimming cost V 9 bases and J 4 bases, with 21 bases left between them.